The 29 T cell receptor beta chains given below trace back to one sample, sequenced in a study of T-cell memory formation after mild COVID-19. A single record per CDR3 protein comes from TCRdb applying MiXCR to the 5' RACE reads. The profile covers 560,000 or so distinct CDR3 sequences, with roughly 17% appearing a single time and 8.1% taken by the ten largest. Sequenced: PBMCs or a T cell subset sorted from them (not recorded which). These receptors all come from an adult woman who had mild COVID-19 (a few samples of this study predate the infection). Cell type and time point are not known.

V and J are TRBV6-5 and TRBJ2-1, with TRBD2 identical over 10 bases. Trimming cost V 5 bases and J 7 bases; bases outside gene matches: 8. The CDR3 is 15 residues long. Germline V gene data show CDR1 as MNHEY and CDR2 as SVGAGI. The CDR3: CASSPASGRINEQFF. CDR3 nucleotides: TGTGCCAGCAGTCCGGCTAGCGGGAGAATAAATGAGCAGTTCTTC.

This clonotype was observed a handful of times. In DNA, the CDR3 is TGCGCCAGCACCCTGACACCGACGAACACCGGGGAGCTGTTTTTT. Translating gives CASTLTPTNTGELFF. The rearrangement uses TRBV5-1 and TRBJ2-2; D not certain. The CDR3 runs 15 residues. With 6 bases removed from V and 0 bases from J, the gap between germline ends came to 12 bases. Germline CDR1 SGHRS, CDR2 YFSETQ.

The J gene is TRBJ1-1, the V gene TRBV12-3 or TRBV12-4; no reliable D call. Trimming removed 2 bases at V and 4 bases at J, with 8 bases between. This CDR3 comprises 13 residues. For the CDR3, the DNA is TGTGCCAGCAGTTTACAGGAGGTCACTGAAGCTTTCTTT. Residues: CASSLQEVTEAFF.

The chain links TRBV12-3 or TRBV12-4 to TRBJ2-7, with TRBD2 matching over 9 bases. The CDR3 is 15 residues long. After removal of 3 bases from V and 2 bases from J, the junction contained 5 bases not matched to a gene. CDR3 DNA: TGTGCCAGCAGTTTTGTTGCGGGAGGGCCCTACGAGCAGTACTTC. This translates into CASSFVAGGPYEQYF.

This clonotype was recorded once. This chain joins TRBV5-1 and TRBJ2-3, with TRBD2 as a possible D gene (5 bases). Trimming left V 4 bases short and J 6 bases short, with 12 bases between. The CDR3 sequence is 13 residues long. Germline-derived CDR1 and CDR2 are SGHRS and YFSETQ. This CDR3 is CASSRDAEDTQYF. The CDR3 region has the DNA TGCGCCAGCAGCCGGGATGCGGAGGATACGCAGTATTTT.

This clonotype was observed a few times. V is TRBV20-1 and J is TRBJ1-1, with 9 bases that match TRBD1. Germline V gives CDR1 DFQATT, CDR2 SNEGSKA (reference sequence). The length of the CDR3 is 15 residues. J lost 1 base, V lost 3 bases, and 6 bases had no gene match. The CDR3 protein is CSASDTGGWNTEAFF. CDR3 nucleotides: TGCAGTGCTAGCGATACAGGGGGCTGGAACACTGAAGCTTTCTTT.

This clonotype was counted a few times. The genes are TRBV20-1 and TRBJ2-1; possibly TRBD1 for D (5 bases). CDR3 length: 15 residues. The germline V and J ends were trimmed by 6 bases and 5 bases, with 20 bases remaining between them. In germline, CDR1 is DFQATT, CDR2 SNEGSKA (reference sequence). The CDR3 loop is CSASVGLTGDNEQFF. DNA for the CDR3: TGCAGTGCCTCAGTTGGCCTTACAGGTGACAATGAGCAGTTCTTC.

J is TRBJ1-3 and V is TRBV24-1; weak D call: TRBD1 (6 bases). This CDR3 spans 16 amino acids. Between the trimmed V and J ends, which lost 4 bases and 1 base, there was a span of 13 bases. Germline V gene lookup returns CDR1 KGHDR and CDR2 SFDVKD. CDR3 sequence reads: CATSDPRDISGNTIYF. The CDR3 coding sequence is TGTGCCACCAGTGACCCCCGGGACATTTCTGGAAACACCATATATTTT.

This clonotype was observed a few times. V and J are TRBV3-1 and TRBJ2-7; a possible D gene is TRBD2 (6 bases). This CDR3 region has 16 residues. Germline V lookup: CDR1 LGHDT, CDR2 YNNKEL (reference sequence). Trimming stripped 0 bases from V and 0 bases from J, with 12 bases between. CDR3 sequence: CASSQDPAGLSYEQYF. Here the CDR3 DNA reads TGTGCCAGCAGCCAAGACCCAGCGGGCCTCTCCTACGAGCAGTACTTC.

The chain carries TRBV15 and TRBJ2-7, with 11 bases matching TRBD2. J gave up 2 bases and V 3 bases, and 15 bases lay outside the gene matches. There are 19 residues in the CDR3. Germline V gene sequence: CDR1 LNHNV, CDR2 YYDKDF (reference sequence). The CDR3 reads CATSRKPGLAAPGTYEQYF. The CDR3 DNA follows: TGTGCCACCAGCAGGAAGCCGGGACTAGCGGCCCCCGGTACCTACGAGCAGTACTTC.

The rearrangement joins TRBV20-1 to TRBJ2-1; 7 bases are a match to TRBD1. Germline CDR1 reads DFQATT; CDR2 reads SNEGSKA (reference sequence). The CDR3 consists of 15 residues. Trimming removed 4 bases from V and 4 bases from J; junction bases left unmatched: 10. For the CDR3, the DNA is TGCAGTGCTACTTCCGGGACAGCTATATACAATGAGCAGTTCTTC. Protein: CSATSGTAIYNEQFF.

This clonotype showed up just a few times. This rearrangement joins TRBV20-1 to TRBJ2-7, with TRBD1 identical over 8 bases. Germline V CDR1 and CDR2: DFQATT, SNEGSKA (reference sequence). V dropped 2 bases and J dropped 0; count of bases not matched to a gene: 9. CDR3 length: 16 residues. CDR3 DNA: TGCAGTGCTAGATCGCAACAGGGGGTCCTCTCCTACGAGCAGTACTTC. Its protein product is CSARSQQGVLSYEQYF.

CDR3 in amino acids: CASTNGGRWNTGELFF. Written as DNA, the CDR3 is TGTGCCAGCACCAACGGAGGCAGGTGGAACACCGGGGAGCTGTTTTTT. The gene calls are TRBV6-5 and TRBJ2-2; TRBD2 might be the D (5 bases). With 7 bases removed from V and 1 base from J, the gap between germline ends came to 16 bases. The CDR3 totals 16 residues. Per the germline V gene, CDR1 is MNHEY and CDR2 is SVGAGI.

Here the CDR3 DNA reads TGTGCCAGCAGTGAAACCCAGGGGGAAAACTATGGCTACACCTTC. Protein: CASSETQGENYGYTF. V is TRBV2 and J is TRBJ1-2, with 7 bases matching TRBD1. V gave up 2 bases and J gave up 2 bases; unmatched junction bases: 5. CDR3 length equals 15 residues. Germline V gene lookup returns CDR1 SNHLY and CDR2 FYNNEI.

CDR3 sequence (DNA): TGTGCCAGTCAGGTCCGAGGCACAGATACGCAGTATTTT. This codes for CASQVRGTDTQYF. The rearrangement uses TRBV19 and TRBJ2-3; D gene ambiguous. V was cut by 8 bases and J by 1 base, with 10 bases left in between. Germline CDR1 is LNHDA and CDR2 is SQIVND (reference sequence). The CDR3 spans 13 residues.

This clonotype was detected ten times or more. The chain recombines TRBV7-2 with TRBJ2-3; D assignment may be TRBD1 or TRBD2 (5 bases each). The CDR3 has 14 amino acids. With 5 bases removed from V and 2 bases from J, the gap between germline ends came to 11 bases. Per the germline V gene, CDR1 is SGHTA and CDR2 is FQGNSA. This chain's CDR3 is CASSLGTYTDTQYF. The CDR3 bases are TGTGCCAGCAGCCTCGGGACGTACACAGATACGCAGTATTTT.

The V call is TRBV4-2, the J call TRBJ2-7, with no clear D. The V end lost 3 bases, the J end lost 4 bases, and 16 bases lay between the germline ends. The CDR3 consists of 15 residues. The germline gives CDR1 LGHNA, CDR2 YNFKEQ. CDR3 nucleotide sequence: TGTGCCAGCAGCCAGGGTCCGGACCCGCAATACGAGCAGTACTTC. Its translation is CASSQGPDPQYEQYF.

This clonotype was recorded a few times. The rearrangement links TRBV29-1 to TRBJ2-7; D ambiguous. The CDR3 extends over 11 amino acids. The V and J ends lost 2 bases and 5 bases respectively, with 7 bases between them. Per the germline V gene, CDR1 is SQVTM and CDR2 is ANQGSEA. This CDR3 reads CSVERFNEQYF. The CDR3 nucleotides are TGCAGCGTTGAAAGGTTCAACGAGCAGTACTTC.

This chain uses TRBV20-1 with TRBJ1-1; D gene uncertain. Germline-derived CDR1 and CDR2 are DFQATT and SNEGSKA (reference sequence). V lost 0 bases and J 1 base, leaving 6 bases between the germline ends. The length of the CDR3 is 13 residues. DNA of the CDR3: TGCAGTGCTAGAGATGGAGCGAACACTGAAGCTTTCTTT. Its protein is CSARDGANTEAFF.

The rearrangement links TRBV6-1 to TRBJ2-3; 11 bases fit TRBD2. V was clipped by 3 bases and J by 10 bases; unmatched bases: 3. Germline CDR1 and CDR2: MNHNS and SASEGT. The length of the CDR3 is 13 residues. The CDR3 DNA reads TGTGCCAGCAGTGATACGACTAGCGGGGCGCAGTATTTT. This gives the protein CASSDTTSGAQYF.

This clonotype was detected only once. The chain recombines TRBV10-3 with TRBJ2-3; no clear D. This CDR3 region has 15 residues. Trimming left V 0 bases short and J 4 bases short, with 11 bases between. Germline V gene sequence: CDR1 ENHRY, CDR2 SYGVKD. CDR3 protein: CAISESGPLADTQYF. Here the CDR3 DNA reads TGTGCCATCAGTGAGTCCGGACCATTGGCAGATACGCAGTATTTT.

The chain joins TRBV6-2 or TRBV6-3 to TRBJ2-1; 13 positions match TRBD2. The J segment lost 5 bases and the V segment lost 7 bases, leaving 8 bases of the junction unmatched. There are 16 residues in the CDR3. CDR1 and CDR2 (germline): MNHEY, SVGEGT. The CDR3 is CASNQGLAGTDNEQFF. The CDR3 bases are TGTGCCAGCAATCAGGGACTAGCGGGAACCGACAATGAGCAGTTCTTC.

This clonotype was detected only a few times. The gene calls are TRBV24-1 and TRBJ1-2; TRBD1 agrees at 7 bases. This CDR3 is 14 amino acids long. The germline CDR1 and CDR2 sequences are KGHDR and SFDVKD. V was clipped by 1 base and J by 5 bases; unmatched bases: 3. Here the CDR3 DNA reads TGTGCCACCAGTGATTTCGACAGGGAATATGGCTACACCTTC. Amino acid sequence: CATSDFDREYGYTF.

This clonotype was recorded a few times. The CDR3 DNA follows: TGCGCCAGCAGCCCCGGGGGACGGAGCTCTGGAAACACCATATATTTT. Residues: CASSPGGRSSGNTIYF. The gene calls are TRBV5-1 and TRBJ1-3, with D perhaps TRBD1 (5 bases). The CDR3 is 16 residues long. CDR1 and CDR2 from the germline V gene are SGHRS and YFSETQ. Deletions cut 4 bases from V and 0 bases from J, with 14 bases between.

The gene calls are TRBV29-1 and TRBJ2-1; TRBD1 is a possible D gene (6 bases). V shed 6 bases and J shed 4 bases, with 13 bases lying between them. The CDR3 length is 13 residues. In germline, CDR1 is SQVTM, CDR2 ANQGSEA. In DNA form, the CDR3 reads TGCAGCGTCCGGACAGCTACATACAATGAGCAGTTCTTC. Translated, it gives CSVRTATYNEQFF.

V is TRBV18 and J is TRBJ2-1; unclear D gene. Per germline, CDR1 KGHSH and CDR2 LQKENI. This CDR3 contains 16 residues. V lost 0 bases and J 2 bases, leaving 11 bases between the germline ends. CDR3: CASSPPSSRPYNEQFF. The CDR3 region has the DNA TGTGCCAGCTCACCACCCTCATCACGGCCCTACAATGAGCAGTTCTTC.

Remarks on this clonotype: Possible read error: a much larger clone is one base away. The chain is built from TRBV15 and TRBJ2-3; D is unclear. Germline assignment: CDR1 LNHNV and CDR2 YYDKDF (reference sequence). The CDR3 is 13 amino acids. Trimming took 0 bases from V and 4 from J, leaving 5 bases between them. The DNA for the CDR3 is TGTGCCACCAGCAGAGATCCGGCAGATACGCAGTATTTT. This translates into CATSRDPADTQYF.

The chain has TRBV4-1 and TRBJ2-2; D possibly corresponds to TRBD2 (6 bases). The V end was cut by 1 base, the J end by 7 bases, with 13 bases between. Germline CDR1 MGHRA, CDR2 YSYEKL. CDR3 size: 15 residues. The CDR3 DNA follows: TGCGCCAGCAGCCAAGGAAGTGGAGGGGACGGGGAGCTGTTTTTT. This codes for CASSQGSGGDGELFF.

V usage is TRBV10-3 and J usage is TRBJ1-2; D perhaps matches TRBD1 (5 bases). Germline V gene lookup returns CDR1 ENHRY and CDR2 SYGVKD. Trimming removed 7 bases from V and 4 bases from J, with 13 bases in between. The CDR3 consists of 13 residues. CDR3 sequence (DNA): TGTGCCATCAAACAGGACGAGGTCTATGGCTACACCTTC. It codes for CAIKQDEVYGYTF.